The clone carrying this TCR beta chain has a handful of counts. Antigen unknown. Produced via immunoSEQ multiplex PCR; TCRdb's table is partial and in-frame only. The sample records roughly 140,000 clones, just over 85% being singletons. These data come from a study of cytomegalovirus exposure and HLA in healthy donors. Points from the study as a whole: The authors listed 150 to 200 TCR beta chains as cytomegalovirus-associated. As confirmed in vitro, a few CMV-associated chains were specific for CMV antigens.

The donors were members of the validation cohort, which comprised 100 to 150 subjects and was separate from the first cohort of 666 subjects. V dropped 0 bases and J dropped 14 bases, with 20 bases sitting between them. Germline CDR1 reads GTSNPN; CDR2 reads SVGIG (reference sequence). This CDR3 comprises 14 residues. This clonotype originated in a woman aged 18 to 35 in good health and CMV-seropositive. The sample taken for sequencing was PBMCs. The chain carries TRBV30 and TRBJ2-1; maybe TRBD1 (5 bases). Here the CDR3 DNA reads TGTGCCTGGAGTGTAGGCGCAGGGATGGCCGATAAGTTCTTC. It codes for CAWSVGAGMADKFF.